Shown below are 32 T cell receptor beta chains from a single sample sequenced in a study of cytomegalovirus exposure and HLA in healthy donors. Amplification used 60 Vbeta primers and 13 Jbeta primers. Sequencing used immunoSEQ multiplex PCR; TCRdb keeps in-frame clones, though not all of them. In the table there are 90,000 to 130,000 clones, approximately 70% of which are singletons. Sequences were obtained from PBMCs. The origin of the receptors is a woman aged 25-40 years in good health and CMV-seronegative.

This clone has more than one count but fewer than ten. V and J are TRBV19 and TRBJ2-7; no reliable D call. The germline CDR1 and CDR2 sequences are LNHDA and SQIVND (reference sequence). CDR3 length: 13 amino acids. V was clipped by 3 bases and J by 2 bases, with 8 bases between them. The CDR3 DNA is TGTGCCAGTAGTATGACTGCTACCTACGAGCAGTACTTC. Translation gives CASSMTATYEQYF.

The chain uses TRBV6-4 and TRBJ1-2, with D possibly being TRBD1 (5 bases). The CDR3 totals 13 residues. V was trimmed by 2 bases and J by 8 bases, leaving 12 bases between them. The germline V gene has CDR1 MRHNA and CDR2 SNTAGT. The CDR3 DNA is TGTGCCAGCAGTGACAGGGCAGGGTACGGCTACACCTTC. Translation gives CASSDRAGYGYTF.

The chain carries TRBV7-8 and TRBJ1-1; 9 positions agree with TRBD1. Germline loops: CDR1 SGHVS, CDR2 FQNEAQ. With 6 bases clipped from V and 0 bases from J, the junction kept 11 bases outside the gene matches. This CDR3 comprises 17 residues. DNA for the CDR3: TGTGCCAGCAGGCCTATAACAGGGGGCAGGTTGAACACTGAAGCTTTCTTT. This sequence encodes CASRPITGGRLNTEAFF.

There are a few counts of this clone. The V gene is TRBV2, the J gene TRBJ1-4, with TRBD1 matching 7 bases. Germline loops: CDR1 SNHLY, CDR2 FYNNEI. Trimming took 5 bases from V and 5 from J; bases not matched to a gene: 8. The CDR3 runs 15 residues. As DNA, the CDR3 is TGTGCCAGCAGTCACAGGGGCAAACGGAATGAAAAACTGTTTTTT. The encoded protein is CASSHRGKRNEKLFF.

This clone was seen ten or more times. The chain couples TRBV4-3 to TRBJ2-1, with 7 bases that match TRBD1. From germline, CDR1 is LGHNA and CDR2 YSLEER. There are 13 residues in the CDR3. V shed 2 bases, J shed 6 bases, and the junction held 1 base outside the gene matches. The chain's CDR3 is CASSQPGGNEQFF. The CDR3 DNA is TGCGCCAGCAGCCAACCAGGGGGCAATGAGCAGTTCTTC.

The chain has TRBV27 and TRBJ1-4, with D possibly TRBD1 on 6 matching bases. Per the germline V gene, CDR1 is MNHEY and CDR2 is SMNVEV (reference sequence). Trimming left V 4 bases short and J 8 bases short, with 14 bases between. The CDR3 runs 14 residues. CDR3 region: CASSSTGYREKLFF. The CDR3 region has the DNA TGTGCCAGCAGTTCCACAGGGTACAGGGAAAAACTGTTTTTT. Combining the CDR3 with reference TRBV27 and TRBJ1-4 gives the whole variable domain EAQVTQNPRYLITVTGKKLTVTCSQNMNHEYMSWYRQDPGLGLRQIYYSMNVEVTDKGDVPEGYKVSRKEKRNFPLILESPSPNQTSLYFCASSSTGYREKLFFGSGTQLSVL.

The V gene is TRBV4-2, the J gene TRBJ2-3; 10 nucleotides align to TRBD2. The CDR3 is made up of 16 amino acids. The V gene end was trimmed by 1 base and the J gene end by 9 bases; junction bases not matched to a gene: 10. Germline V gene data show CDR1 as LGHNA and CDR2 as YNFKEQ. The CDR3 DNA sequence: TGTGCCAGCAGCCAAGTTTTCACTAGCGGGGCTCGAACGCAGTATTTT. As protein: CASSQVFTSGARTQYF.

The chain has TRBV5-1 and TRBJ1-1; 8 nucleotides align to TRBD1. After removal of 0 bases from V and 11 bases from J, the junction contained 6 bases not matched to a gene. The CDR3 totals 13 residues. Per the germline V gene, CDR1 is SGHRS and CDR2 is YFSETQ. CDR3 coding DNA: TGCGCCAGCAGCTTGGGGACAGGGCCGAGGGCTTTCTTT. It encodes CASSLGTGPRAFF. Full variable domain (outside the CDR3, taken from reference TRBV5-1 and TRBJ1-1): KAGVTQTPRYLIKTRGQQVTLSCSPISGHRSVSWYQQTPGQGLQFLFEYFSETQRNKGNFPGRFSGRQFSNSRSEMNVSTLELGDSALYLCASSLGTGPRAFFGQGTRLTVV.

V is TRBV19 and J is TRBJ1-1; TRBD1 aligns across 8 bases. Trimming removed 3 bases from V and 0 bases from J; junction bases left unmatched: 6. The length of the CDR3 is 16 residues. Germline loops: CDR1 LNHDA, CDR2 SQIVND (reference sequence). The CDR3 loop reads CASSISAGQVNTEAFF. In DNA, the CDR3 is TGTGCCAGTAGTATTTCAGCGGGACAGGTGAACACTGAAGCTTTCTTT.

In the case of this clone: The sample has other DNA sequences that encode this CDR3 too. This chain connects TRBV6-6 to TRBJ1-5; D perhaps matches TRBD1 (5 bases). Germline CDR1 reads MNHNY; CDR2 reads SVGAGI (reference sequence). The germline V and J ends were trimmed by 6 bases and 2 bases, with 17 bases remaining between them. The CDR3 has 16 amino acids. In nucleotides, the CDR3 is TGTGCCAGCAGCCTCCCCGGGGGAATCGGCAATCAGCCCCAGCATTTT. Its protein product is CASSLPGGIGNQPQHF.

This clone was counted a few times. The chain links TRBV14 to TRBJ1-2; no firm D call. This CDR3 is 12 amino acids long. In germline, CDR1 is SGHDN, CDR2 FVKESK. The V and J ends lost 4 bases and 1 base respectively, with 4 bases between them. Here the CDR3 reads CASSPLNYGYTF. The DNA of the CDR3 is TGTGCCAGCAGCCCCCTTAACTATGGCTACACCTTC.

This chain uses TRBV19 with TRBJ1-2; 7 bases line up with TRBD1. This CDR3 has 15 residues. Germline lookup yields CDR1 LNHDA and CDR2 SQIVND (reference sequence). Trimming took 2 bases from V and 4 from J; bases not matched to a gene: 7. DNA of the CDR3: TGTGCCAGTAGTATAAGGGGGCTAGGTGGCTATGGCTACACCTTC. Translation: CASSIRGLGGYGYTF. Together with reference TRBV19 and TRBJ1-2, the CDR3 gives the full variable domain: DGGITQSPKYLFRKEGQNVTLSCEQNLNHDAMYWYRQDPGQGLRLIYYSQIVNDFQKGDIAEGYSVSREKKESFPLTVTSAQKNPTAFYLCASSIRGLGGYGYTFGSGTRLTVV.

This clone was detected only once. The gene calls are TRBV4-2 and TRBJ2-7, with TRBD2 matching 8 bases. The germline V gene has CDR1 LGHNA and CDR2 YNFKEQ. This CDR3 comprises 15 residues. V lost 0 bases to trimming and J lost 3 bases; unmatched junction nucleotides: 4. Here the CDR3 DNA reads TGTGCCAGCAGCCAAGATAGCGGGGCAGGCTACGAGCAGTACTTC. Translation gives CASSQDSGAGYEQYF.

The J gene is TRBJ1-2, the V gene TRBV19; perhaps TRBD1 as D (5 bases). This CDR3 contains 15 residues. V lost 5 bases and J 8 bases, leaving 21 bases between the germline ends. In germline, CDR1 is LNHDA, CDR2 SQIVND (reference sequence). CDR3 nucleotide sequence: TGTGCCAGTAGTTGGCAAGCGACAGATGGAGGGGGCTACACCTTC. The encoded protein is CASSWQATDGGGYTF.

This clone was seen a handful of times. This rearrangement joins TRBV14 to TRBJ1-1, with D perhaps matching TRBD1 (6 bases). The V end lost 4 bases, the J end lost 2 bases, and 23 bases lay between the germline ends. The CDR3 is 18 amino acids. Germline lookup yields CDR1 SGHDN and CDR2 FVKESK. CDR3 in amino acids: CASSLKITRHRANTEAFF. CDR3 in DNA: TGTGCCAGCAGCCTCAAGATCACTCGCCACAGGGCCAACACTGAAGCTTTCTTT.

For the CDR3, the DNA is TGTGCCAGCTCACCCAATGAGTACGGGACAGGGATCCAAGAGACCCAGTACTTC. This codes for CASSPNEYGTGIQETQYF. This rearrangement joins TRBV18 to TRBJ2-5; 9 bases agree with TRBD1. V dropped 3 bases and J dropped 1; count of bases not matched to a gene: 12. The germline V gene has CDR1 KGHSH and CDR2 LQKENI. The CDR3 length is 18 residues.

The chain carries TRBV5-1 and TRBJ1-1; 9 nucleotides align to TRBD1. The CDR3 loop spans 15 amino acids. Germline V gene sequence: CDR1 SGHRS, CDR2 YFSETQ. With 2 bases clipped from V and 1 base from J, the junction kept 3 bases outside the gene matches. CDR3 residues: CASSLVTGGNTEAFF. CDR3 DNA sequence: TGCGCCAGCAGCTTAGTGACAGGGGGGAACACTGAAGCTTTCTTT.

This clone was picked up a small number of times. This chain links TRBV6-6 with TRBJ1-1, with D maybe TRBD1 (5 bases). Trimming left V 6 bases short and J 4 bases short, with 9 bases between. The CDR3 has 12 amino acids. The germline gives CDR1 MNHNY, CDR2 SVGAGI (reference sequence). The CDR3, as DNA: TGTGCCAGCAGCGGGGGGAGCACTGAAGCTTTCTTT. It is translated as CASSGGSTEAFF.

The chain uses TRBV18 and TRBJ2-7; D is possibly TRBD2 (6 bases). The V end lost 0 bases, the J end lost 2 bases, and 8 bases lay between the germline ends. Per the germline V gene, CDR1 is KGHSH and CDR2 is LQKENI. This CDR3 is 14 amino acids long. The CDR3 nucleotides read TGTGCCAGCTCACCACCCGGGGGACCCTACGAGCAGTACTTC. Translated, it gives CASSPPGGPYEQYF. The full variable domain, in which reference TRBV18 and TRBJ2-7 provide the parts outside the CDR3, is NAGVMQNPRHLVRRRGQEARLRCSPMKGHSHVYWYRQLPEEGLKFMVYLQKENIIDESGMPKERFSAEFPKEGPSILRIQQVVRGDSAAYFCASSPPGGPYEQYFGPGTRLTVT.

The V gene is TRBV5-1, the J gene TRBJ2-2; possibly TRBD1 for D (5 bases). Germline CDR1 SGHRS, CDR2 YFSETQ. The CDR3 totals 15 residues. Trimming took off 0 bases at V and 7 bases at J, with 13 bases between the two ends. The CDR3 sequence: CASSLAATEYGELFF. The CDR3 DNA reads TGCGCCAGCAGCTTGGCCGCGACAGAATACGGGGAGCTGTTTTTT.

This clone was counted a few times. The chain has TRBV27 and TRBJ1-5, with TRBD1 matching 8 bases. Germline assignment: CDR1 MNHEY and CDR2 SMNVEV (reference sequence). This CDR3 comprises 15 residues. V shed 4 bases, J shed 3 bases, and the junction held 5 bases outside the gene matches. CDR3 residues: CASSSRTGPNQPQHF. The CDR3 nucleotides are TGTGCCAGCAGTTCCAGGACAGGGCCCAATCAGCCCCAGCATTTT.

The rearrangement uses TRBV5-1 and TRBJ2-2, with D uncertain. Germline-derived CDR1 and CDR2 are SGHRS and YFSETQ. The CDR3 loop spans 15 amino acids. V dropped 3 bases and J dropped 0 bases, with 9 bases sitting between them. CDR3 in amino acids: CASSYVLSNTGELFF. For the CDR3, the DNA is TGCGCCAGCAGCTATGTTCTGTCGAACACCGGGGAGCTGTTTTTT.

The rearrangement uses TRBV7-8 and TRBJ1-5; D may be TRBD1 (5 bases). Germline values: CDR1 SGHVS, CDR2 FQNEAQ. V lost 0 bases to trimming and J lost 7 bases, with 16 bases between them. The CDR3 has 16 residues. CDR3 DNA sequence: TGTGCCAGCAGCTTAGCGTGGTCGGGGGAGCGGCAGCCCCAGCATTTT. Residues: CASSLAWSGERQPQHF.

This clone has a handful of counts. Here the CDR3 reads CASSVSGNGYEQYF. CDR3 nucleotide sequence: TGTGCCAGCAGTGTAAGCGGGAATGGTTACGAGCAGTACTTC. The rearrangement links TRBV6-5 to TRBJ2-7; TRBD2 matches at 7 bases. The V gene end was trimmed by 5 bases and the J gene end by 4 bases; junction bases not matched to a gene: 8. This CDR3 spans 14 amino acids. CDR1 is MNHEY and CDR2 is SVGAGI in the germline V gene.

This chain uses TRBV4-1 with TRBJ2-1, with D uncertain. This CDR3 is built from 15 residues. Looked up from germline, CDR1 is MGHRA and CDR2 is YSYEKL. The V gene lost 0 bases and the J gene lost 9 bases, with 15 bases spanning the gap. The CDR3 nucleotides are TGCGCCAGCAGCCAAGAGGTAGCCCTTTCCCGTGAGCAGTTCTTC. Protein product: CASSQEVALSREQFF.

The chain links TRBV5-4 to TRBJ2-1; D gene ambiguous. The V gene's germline CDR1 is SGHNT and CDR2 YYREEE (reference sequence). The V gene lost 0 bases and the J gene lost 8 bases, with 15 bases spanning the gap. The CDR3 spans 15 residues. CDR3 residues: CASSLDSPVVYEQFF. The DNA of the CDR3 is TGTGCCAGCAGCTTGGACAGTCCGGTTGTTTATGAGCAGTTCTTC. Full variable domain (outside the CDR3, taken from reference TRBV5-4 and TRBJ2-1): ETGVTQSPTHLIKTRGQQVTLRCSSQSGHNTVSWYQQALGQGPQFIFQYYREEENGRGNFPPRFSGLQFPNYSSELNVNALELDDSALYLCASSLDSPVVYEQFFGPGTRLTVL.

The chain recombines TRBV5-1 with TRBJ2-2; D may be TRBD2 (7 bases). Per the germline V gene, CDR1 is SGHRS and CDR2 is YFSETQ. Trimming took off 1 base at V and 4 bases at J, with 14 bases between the two ends. CDR3 length equals 16 residues. The CDR3 here is CASSLTGGRITGELFF. In DNA form, the CDR3 reads TGCGCCAGCAGCTTGACGGGGGGCCGGATCACCGGGGAGCTGTTTTTT. The entire variable domain, with the rest obtained from reference TRBV5-1 and TRBJ2-2, is as follows: KAGVTQTPRYLIKTRGQQVTLSCSPISGHRSVSWYQQTPGQGLQFLFEYFSETQRNKGNFPGRFSGRQFSNSRSEMNVSTLELGDSALYLCASSLTGGRITGELFFGEGSRLTVL.

V gene TRBV29-1 combines with J gene TRBJ2-5; TRBD1 is a possible D gene (6 bases). Per germline, CDR1 SQVTM and CDR2 ANQGSEA. The CDR3 consists of 13 residues. Between the trimmed V and J ends, which lost 6 bases and 5 bases, there was a span of 16 bases. Here the CDR3 reads CSVENRVGETQYF. CDR3 DNA sequence: TGCAGCGTGGAGAACAGGGTTGGGGAGACCCAGTACTTC.

The rearrangement uses TRBV12-5 and TRBJ2-1, with 9 bases matching TRBD2. CDR1 is LGHNT, CDR2 FRNRAP, per germline. This CDR3 spans 18 amino acids. V gave up 3 bases and J gave up 8 bases; unmatched junction bases: 17. DNA for the CDR3: TGTGCTAGTGGTTTAAAGGTTACTCTGGCGGGAGGGCCCGATGAGCAGTTCTTC. Protein sequence: CASGLKVTLAGGPDEQFF. Complete variable domain (other parts from reference TRBV12-5 and TRBJ2-1): DARVTQTPRHKVTEMGQEVTMRCQPILGHNTVFWYRQTMMQGLELLAYFRNRAPLDDSGMPKDRFSAEMPDATLATLKIQPSEPRDSAVYFCASGLKVTLAGGPDEQFFGPGTRLTVL.

The rearrangement uses TRBV25-1 and TRBJ1-2; tentative D call: TRBD1 (5 bases). The CDR3 runs to 14 residues. Germline V gene lookup returns CDR1 MGHDK and CDR2 SYGVNS. The V end lost 3 bases, the J end lost 9 bases, and 17 bases lay between the germline ends. The CDR3 bases are TGTGCCAGCAGTGAGGGCATGGGGACTCTGAGCTACACCTTC. As protein: CASSEGMGTLSYTF.

The V call is TRBV2, the J call TRBJ2-5; tentative D call: TRBD1 (6 bases). The J call could be wrong; TRBJ2-7 is a better fit for the DNA end. This CDR3 has 12 residues. Germline values: CDR1 SNHLY, CDR2 FYNNEI. The chain's CDR3 is CASRDSAHEQYF. Here the CDR3 DNA reads TGTGCCAGCAGGGACAGTGCGCACGAGCAGTACTTC.

As for this clone: Other DNA sequences within the sample encode an identical CDR3. The chain couples TRBV4-3 to TRBJ1-2; TRBD1 agrees at 8 bases. The CDR3 sequence is 15 residues long. CDR1 LGHNA and CDR2 YSLEER come from the germline V gene. Trimming at V came to 1 base and at J to 2 bases, leaving 3 bases not matched to a gene. The CDR3 protein is CASSQGQGTNYGYTF. DNA of the CDR3: TGCGCCAGCAGCCAAGGACAGGGGACGAACTATGGCTACACCTTC.